This note documents a single T cell receptor beta chain sequence. The antigen is unknown. The CDR3 is 14 amino acids. With 2 bases removed from V and 0 bases from J, the gap between germline ends came to 7 bases. Germline values: CDR1 MNHNS, CDR2 SASEGT. Regarding time point: patch test 1, 2 weeks after DPC sensitization. Regarding treatment: therapeutic diphenylcyclopropenone sensitization with weekly scalp DPC. The library labeled individual cDNA molecules by adding unique molecular identifiers to them. TCRdb reprocessed the RACE reads via MiXCR and lists one record per CDR3 protein. The data contain approximately 350,000 distinct CDR3 sequences, approximately 6.3% of them singletons. The data belong to a study of human T cells and chemical hapten exposure. Study details: Minor volume differences among pooled libraries chiefly drove per-sample TCR yield variation.

General study results and limits: Compared with pre-sensitization or healthy control sets, expanded TCRs clustered more.

The TCR comes from a woman younger than 30 with alopecia areata. Some clones in this sample may be carry-over from other donors' samples. Sequencing used whole blood, obtained in connection with sensitization to the hapten diphenylcyclopropenone (DPC). The V and J genes are TRBV6-1 and TRBJ1-1; D uncertain. CDR3 loop: CASSELYLNTEAFF. As DNA, the CDR3 is TGTGCCAGCAGTGAACTCTACTTGAACACTGAAGCTTTCTTT.